This TCR beta chain was observed in a study of Graves' ophthalmopathy and Graves' hyperthyroidism. Whole-study results and caveats: Appearing in blood as well were most expanded thyroid clonotypes above 0.001 frequency. The model's prediction of ophthalmopathy progression had around 70% sensitivity and approximately 77% specificity.

This clonotype was seen repeatedly, ten times or more. Its antigen is unknown. The CDR3 is 16 residues long. The germline V and J ends were trimmed by 4 bases and 2 bases, with 18 bases remaining between them. Germline CDR1 and CDR2: MNHEY and SVGEGT. Beta-chain TCR CDR3 regions were amplified from RNA transcripts. The library came from an HTBI-primed first-round RT-PCR and a second-round multiplex PCR. TCRdb used MiXCR to reprocess the multiplex PCR reads, holding one entry per CDR3 protein. The data show about 370,000 distinct CDR3 sequences, about a sixth seen once. The study excluded patients with other autoimmune diseases, uncontrolled infections, pregnancy or lactation.

This chain links TRBV6-2 or TRBV6-3 with TRBJ2-7; D is unclear. The receptor was isolated from an adult woman with stable Graves' hyperthyroidism. Sequencing was done on a sample of peripheral blood. The CDR3 reads CASSSSFIGKPYEQYF. The CDR3 region has the DNA TGTGCCAGCAGTTCCTCATTTATCGGCAAGCCCTACGAGCAGTACTTC.